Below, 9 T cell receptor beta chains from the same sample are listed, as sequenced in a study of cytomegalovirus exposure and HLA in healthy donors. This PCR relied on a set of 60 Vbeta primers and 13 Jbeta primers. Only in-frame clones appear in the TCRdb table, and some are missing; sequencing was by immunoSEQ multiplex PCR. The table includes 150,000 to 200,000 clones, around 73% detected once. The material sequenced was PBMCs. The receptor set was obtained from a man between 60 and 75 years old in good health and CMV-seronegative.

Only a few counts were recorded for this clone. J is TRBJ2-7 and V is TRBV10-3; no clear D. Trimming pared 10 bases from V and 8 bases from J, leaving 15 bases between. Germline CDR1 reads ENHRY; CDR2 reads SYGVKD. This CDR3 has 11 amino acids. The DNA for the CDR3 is TGTGCCACATCAACTGCGGTACAGCAGTACTTC. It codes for CATSTAVQQYF.

The CDR3, as DNA: TGCGCCAGCAGCTTGGTTTCGGACAGGGGCATAAAAAACATTCAGTACTTC. Translation: CASSLVSDRGIKNIQYF. This chain joins TRBV5-1 and TRBJ2-4, with 9 positions matching TRBD1. The V segment lost 0 bases and the J segment 4 bases; nucleotides outside the gene matches: 8. Germline-derived CDR1 and CDR2 are SGHRS and YFSETQ. The CDR3 loop spans 17 amino acids.

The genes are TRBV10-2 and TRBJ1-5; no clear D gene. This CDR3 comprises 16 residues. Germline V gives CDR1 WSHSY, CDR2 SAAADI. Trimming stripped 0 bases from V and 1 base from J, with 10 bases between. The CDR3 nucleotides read TGCGCCAGCAGTGAGTCGATCGGAGGGAGCAATCAGCCCCAGCATTTT. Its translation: CASSESIGGSNQPQHF.

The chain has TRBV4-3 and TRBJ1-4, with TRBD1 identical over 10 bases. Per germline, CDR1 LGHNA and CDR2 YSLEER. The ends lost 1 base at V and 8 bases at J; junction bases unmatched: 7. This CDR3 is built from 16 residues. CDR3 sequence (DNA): TGCGCCAGCAGCCAAGCGGCCCGGGACAGGGGAGAAAAACTGTTTTTT. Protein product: CASSQAARDRGEKLFF.

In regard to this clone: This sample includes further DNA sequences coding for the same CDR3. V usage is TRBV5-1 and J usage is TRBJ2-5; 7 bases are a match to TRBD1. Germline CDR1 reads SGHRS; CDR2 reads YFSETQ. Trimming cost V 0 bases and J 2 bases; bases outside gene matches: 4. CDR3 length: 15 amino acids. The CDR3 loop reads CASSLDYRGQETQYF. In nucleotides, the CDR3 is TGCGCCAGCAGCTTGGACTACAGGGGACAAGAGACCCAGTACTTC. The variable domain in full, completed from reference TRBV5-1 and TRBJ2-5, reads KAGVTQTPRYLIKTRGQQVTLSCSPISGHRSVSWYQQTPGQGLQFLFEYFSETQRNKGNFPGRFSGRQFSNSRSEMNVSTLELGDSALYLCASSLDYRGQETQYFGPGTRLLVL.

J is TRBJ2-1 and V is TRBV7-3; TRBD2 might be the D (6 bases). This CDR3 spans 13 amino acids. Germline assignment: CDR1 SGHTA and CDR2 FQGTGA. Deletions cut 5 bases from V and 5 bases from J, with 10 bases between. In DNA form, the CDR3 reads TGTGCCAGCAGCACGGGACTGGACAATGAGCAGTTCTTC. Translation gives CASSTGLDNEQFF. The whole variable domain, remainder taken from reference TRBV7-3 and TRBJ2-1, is GAGVSQTPSNKVTEKGKYVELRCDPISGHTALYWYRQSLGQGPEFLIYFQGTGAADDSGLPNDRFFAVRPEGSVSTLKIQRTERGDSAVYLCASSTGLDNEQFFGPGTRLTVL.

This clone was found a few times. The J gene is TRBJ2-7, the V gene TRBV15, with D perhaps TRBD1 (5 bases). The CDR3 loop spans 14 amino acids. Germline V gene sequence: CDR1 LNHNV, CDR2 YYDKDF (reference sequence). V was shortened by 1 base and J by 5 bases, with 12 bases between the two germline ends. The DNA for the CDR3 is TGTGCCACCAGCAGAGGACTGCAGGGTGACGAGCAGTACTTC. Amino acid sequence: CATSRGLQGDEQYF.

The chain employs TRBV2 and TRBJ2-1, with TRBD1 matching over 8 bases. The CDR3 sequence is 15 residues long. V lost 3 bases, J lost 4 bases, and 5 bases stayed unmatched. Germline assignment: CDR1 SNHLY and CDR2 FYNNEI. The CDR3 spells CASSDRQGTYNEQFF. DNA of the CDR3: TGTGCCAGCAGTGATAGACAGGGGACGTACAATGAGCAGTTCTTC.

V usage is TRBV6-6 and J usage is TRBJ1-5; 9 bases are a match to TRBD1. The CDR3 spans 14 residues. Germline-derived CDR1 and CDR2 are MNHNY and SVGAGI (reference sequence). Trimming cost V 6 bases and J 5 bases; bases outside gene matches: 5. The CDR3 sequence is CASRETGGDQPQHF. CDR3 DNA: TGTGCCAGCAGGGAAACAGGGGGCGATCAGCCCCAGCATTTT.